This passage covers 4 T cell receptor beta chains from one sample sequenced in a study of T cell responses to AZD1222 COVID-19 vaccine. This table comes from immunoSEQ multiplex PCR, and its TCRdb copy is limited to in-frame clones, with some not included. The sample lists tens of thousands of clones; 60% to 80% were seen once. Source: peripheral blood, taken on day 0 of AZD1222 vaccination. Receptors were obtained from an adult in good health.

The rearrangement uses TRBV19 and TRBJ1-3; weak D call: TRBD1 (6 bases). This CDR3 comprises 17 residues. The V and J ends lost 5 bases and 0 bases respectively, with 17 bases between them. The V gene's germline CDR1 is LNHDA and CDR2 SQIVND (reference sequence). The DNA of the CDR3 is TGTGCCAGTAGTGACAGGACGGGAGGGTCCTCTGGAAACACCATATATTTT. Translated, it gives CASSDRTGGSSGNTIYF.

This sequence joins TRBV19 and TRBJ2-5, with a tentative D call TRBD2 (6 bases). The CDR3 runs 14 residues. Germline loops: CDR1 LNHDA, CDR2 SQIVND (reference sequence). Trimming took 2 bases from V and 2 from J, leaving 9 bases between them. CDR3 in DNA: TGTGCCAGTAGTATATTGGGGACTCAAGAGACCCAGTACTTC. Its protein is CASSILGTQETQYF.

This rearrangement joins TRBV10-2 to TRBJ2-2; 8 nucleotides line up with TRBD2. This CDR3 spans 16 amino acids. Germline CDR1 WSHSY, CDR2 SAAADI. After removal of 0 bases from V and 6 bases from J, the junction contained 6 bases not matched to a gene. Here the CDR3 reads CASSESIAGTAGELFF. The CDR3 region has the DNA TGCGCCAGCAGTGAGTCGATAGCGGGAACTGCCGGGGAGCTGTTTTTT.

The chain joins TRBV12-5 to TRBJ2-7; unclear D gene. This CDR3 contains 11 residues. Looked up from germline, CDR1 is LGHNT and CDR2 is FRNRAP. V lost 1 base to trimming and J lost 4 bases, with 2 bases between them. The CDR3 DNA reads TGTGCTAGTGGTTTGGGGTACGAGCAGTACTTC. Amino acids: CASGLGYEQYF.